This T cell receptor (beta chain) was sequenced during a study of vaccination and CD4 T cells after COVID-19. Study context: Recovered patients in the cohort numbered six men and four women, two of them Hispanic. Each individual in the study obtained two doses of BNT162b2 or mRNA-1273 vaccine.

Details on this clonotype: Antigen specificity is unknown.

There are 15 residues in the CDR3. From germline, CDR1 is MNHNS and CDR2 SASEGT. The V and J ends lost 6 bases and 7 bases, in that order; junction bases with no gene match: 6. Sequenced with the Oncomine TCR Beta short-read assay was DNA taken from cultured CD4+ T cells. TCRdb used MiXCR to reprocess the PCR reads, holding one entry per CDR3 protein. This table has approximately 13,000 distinct CDR3 sequences, about 50% appearing once. This sample's treatment: approximately 11-day PBMC culture with coronavirus spike peptide pools or control peptides (ViraFEST assay). Following expansion of antigen-specific T cells with peptide pools, ViraFEST then sequenced TCRs.

This sequence was found in a human donor who had recovered from COVID-19. Sequenced material: CD4+ T cells from blood, cultured in vitro. This chain uses TRBV6-1 with TRBJ2-2; TRBD2 matches 12 bases. This CDR3 is CASRTSGREGGELFF. The DNA of the CDR3 is TGTGCCAGCAGGACTAGCGGGAGAGAGGGCGGGGAGCTGTTTTTT.